The present T cell receptor beta chain was sequenced within a study of T cell responses to AZD1222 COVID-19 vaccine. Sequencing used immunoSEQ multiplex PCR; TCRdb keeps in-frame clones, though not all of them. The repertoire has 130,000 to 150,000 clones, 88% of them found once; the top ten carry approximately 15%. A remark on this clone: Antigen: not known.

General observations from the study: Donors skewed white British and female; clonal diversity was possibly underestimated. Without day 14 samples, only post-peak T cell repertoires were studied.

The CDR3 length is 15 residues. Unmatched junction bases numbered 4, after V lost 2 bases and J lost 3 bases. Germline V gene lookup returns CDR1 MNHEY and CDR2 SVGAGI. The chain is built from TRBV6-5 and TRBJ2-3, with 8 bases fitting TRBD2. This specimen consisted of peripheral blood, obtained on day 0 of AZD1222 vaccination. This TCR was sampled from an adult in good health. Here the CDR3 DNA reads TGTGCCAGCAGTTACGAGAGCGGGGGTACAGATACGCAGTATTTT. Encoded protein: CASSYESGGTDTQYF.